This record looks at one TCR beta chain sequence and its context. The protocol was immunoSEQ multiplex PCR, while the TCRdb copy is restricted to in-frame clones and leaves out a portion. The table includes approximately 100,000 clones, just under 95% detected once. This entry is derived from a study of control samples from healthy donors and cancer patients. The length of the CDR3 is 15 residues. Germline lookup yields CDR1 SGHRS and CDR2 YFSETQ. V lost 5 bases to trimming and J lost 3 bases, with 17 bases between them. The clonotype originates from a human donor in good health. The donor label of this sample is uncertain. The chain recombines TRBV5-1 with TRBJ1-1, with D tentatively TRBD1 (5 bases). Sequenced sample: blood. CDR3 sequence: CASSPGLTLDTEAFF. The CDR3 coding sequence is TGCGCCAGCAGTCCGGGACTGACCTTGGACACTGAAGCTTTCTTT.